Listed here are 12 T cell receptor beta chains from one sample, sequenced in a study of response to subunit inactivated influenza vaccine. TCRdb independently ran MiXCR on the RT-PCR reads; one entry per CDR3 protein. The table has a few hundred thousand distinct CDR3 sequences, 11% seen once. These data were also reused for a study on T cells expressing NK-cell markers. That source notes: Beta-chain TCR cDNA was generated via 5'RACE template switching with UMIs.

The sequenced sample was PBMCs from blood, obtained on the day of vaccination. The receptors derive from a man in his fifties who received an inactivated influenza vaccine.

This clonotype has only a few counts. The J gene is TRBJ2-3, the V gene TRBV6-1; tentatively, D is TRBD1 (5 bases). Deletions cut 7 bases from V and 2 bases from J, with 13 bases between. Germline V CDR1 and CDR2: MNHNS, SASEGT. The CDR3 length is 14 residues. This CDR3 is CASKSRAITDTQYF. CDR3 nucleotides: TGTGCCAGCAAGAGCAGGGCGATCACAGATACGCAGTATTTT.

This clonotype was observed a handful of times. The CDR3 region has the DNA TGTGCCAGCAGTTTAGACGGGCGACCGAATGAAAAACTGTTTTTT. It encodes CASSLDGRPNEKLFF. This chain connects TRBV12-3 or TRBV12-4 to TRBJ1-4; D is ambiguous. V was trimmed by 1 base and J by 5 bases, leaving 11 bases between them. The CDR3 loop spans 15 amino acids.

This rearrangement joins TRBV6-2 or TRBV6-3 to TRBJ2-4, with TRBD2 identical over 10 bases. The CDR3 runs 15 residues. The germline CDR1 and CDR2 sequences are MNHEY and SVGEGT. V shed 8 bases, J shed 8 bases, and the junction held 12 bases outside the gene matches. The CDR3 reads CASGQGQGTSDIQYF. The CDR3 DNA is TGTGCCAGCGGACAGGGTCAGGGGACTAGCGACATTCAGTACTTC.

This clonotype was counted at least ten times. The V gene is TRBV5-1, the J gene TRBJ2-7; D gene uncertain. The CDR3 consists of 14 residues. V lost 2 bases, J lost 0 bases, and 9 bases lay in between. CDR1 is SGHRS and CDR2 is YFSETQ in the germline V gene. Here the CDR3 DNA reads TGCGCCAGCAGCTTAGCTCAAGGCTCCTACGAGCAGTACTTC. Its protein is CASSLAQGSYEQYF.

The V and J genes are TRBV20-1 and TRBJ2-1; no reliable D call. Germline V lookup: CDR1 DFQATT, CDR2 SNEGSKA (reference sequence). The V end was cut by 6 bases, the J end by 5 bases, with 11 bases between. CDR3 size: 12 residues. CDR3 region: CSARSPNNEQFF. DNA for the CDR3: TGCAGTGCCAGGTCACCGAACAATGAGCAGTTCTTC.

This clonotype was detected many times. The chain employs TRBV7-9 and TRBJ1-3; D uncertain. Trimming took off 0 bases at V and 0 bases at J, with 9 bases between the two ends. Per germline, CDR1 SEHNR and CDR2 FQNEAQ (reference sequence). The CDR3 is 16 amino acids. CDR3 DNA: TGTGCCAGCAGCTTAGCCGCAGGTCCCTCTGGAAACACCATATATTTT. This translates into CASSLAAGPSGNTIYF.

V is TRBV28 and J is TRBJ2-4; 9 nucleotides agree with TRBD1. This CDR3 comprises 17 residues. Germline trimming cut 2 bases from V and 7 bases from J; bases unmatched to any gene: 12. Germline CDR1 is MDHEN and CDR2 is SYDVKM. The CDR3 protein is CASSLLHTGGFWNIQYF. The DNA of the CDR3 is TGTGCCAGCAGTTTACTTCATACAGGGGGCTTTTGGAACATTCAGTACTTC.

The chain couples TRBV4-2 to TRBJ1-1; D may be TRBD1 (5 bases). The CDR3 consists of 15 residues. Germline loops: CDR1 LGHNA, CDR2 YNFKEQ. Deletions cut 1 base from V and 1 base from J, with 10 bases between. DNA of the CDR3: TGTGCCAGCAGCCAAGGGGGCGGGGAGAACACTGAAGCTTTCTTT. It encodes CASSQGGGENTEAFF.

This chain uses TRBV2 with TRBJ1-5; 11 bases map to TRBD1. CDR1 is SNHLY, CDR2 FYNNEI, per germline. The ends lost 8 bases at V and 0 bases at J; junction bases unmatched: 9. The CDR3 spans 17 residues. The CDR3 bases are TGTGCCAGCCGGCGGGACAGGGGGGGATATAGCAATCAGCCCCAGCATTTT. This translates into CASRRDRGGYSNQPQHF. The full variable domain, its missing parts supplied by reference TRBV2 and TRBJ1-5, is EPEVTQTPSHQVTQMGQEVILRCVPISNHLYFYWYRQILGQKVEFLVSFYNNEISEKSEIFDDQFSVERPDGSNFTLKIRSTKLEDSAMYFCASRRDRGGYSNQPQHFGDGTRLSIL.

This clonotype has ten or more counts. V gene TRBV15 combines with J gene TRBJ2-4; D is uncertain. Germline values: CDR1 LNHNV, CDR2 YYDKDF (reference sequence). The V gene lost 3 bases and the J gene lost 6 bases, with 6 bases spanning the gap. The length of the CDR3 is 12 residues. CDR3 residues: CATSRGRNIQYF. DNA of the CDR3: TGTGCCACCAGCAGGGGAAGAAACATTCAGTACTTC.

This chain joins TRBV28 and TRBJ2-7; 12 positions match TRBD1. V shed 5 bases and J 9 bases; nucleotides not matched to a gene: 5. This CDR3 region has 13 residues. The V gene's germline CDR1 is MDHEN and CDR2 SYDVKM. In DNA form, the CDR3 reads TGTGCCAGCAGTAGGGACAGGGGGCGCGGGCAGTACTTC. Translation: CASSRDRGRGQYF.

This clonotype was seen at least ten times. The J gene is TRBJ1-5, the V gene TRBV20-1; 7 nucleotides agree with TRBD1. V was clipped by 1 base and J by 0 bases; unmatched bases: 6. The germline V gene encodes CDR1 DFQATT and CDR2 SNEGSKA (reference sequence). CDR3 length: 16 residues. The CDR3 nucleotides read TGCAGTGCTAGAGTGGGCAGGGGGTATAGCAATCAGCCCCAGCATTTT. Its translation is CSARVGRGYSNQPQHF.